This TCR beta chain was obtained from a study of Ad26.COV2.S vaccination and SARS-CoV-2 variants (dated by TCRdb to 2020 to 2023). A note on the overall study: Donors in the vaccine arm were drawn from COV1001, a phase I-IIa trial of Ad26.COV2.S in healthy adults that was multicentre, randomized, double-blind and placebo-controlled. Ad26.COV2.S was administered intramuscularly at 5 x 10^10 or 1 x 10^11 viral particles, either as a single shot or as two shots given 56 days apart. The specificity and breadth of SARS-CoV-2-reactive T cell receptors after Ad26.COV2.S vaccination were assessed by TCRbeta repertoire sequencing. A total of about 30 samples were included in the TCR-sequenced set, comprising roughly 19 Ad26.COV2.S vaccine recipients, 5 placebo recipients and 8 SARS-CoV-2 convalescent individuals. Trial participants were randomized into five groups of five: low-dose or high-dose Ad26.COV2.S given once or twice, or placebo on both occasions. Investigators did not know the trial group allocation while performing experiments and assessing outcomes. Study-wide findings and limitations: The authors noted that the TCR breadth and depth analyses may have underestimated total T cell responses. Substantial breadth of spike-specific CD8+ and CD4+ T cell responses was reported after vaccination. Vaccine and placebo recipients had comparable non-spike TCR breadth, which fits with the vaccine containing only spike. The study lacked the statistical power to compare responses across vaccine doses or regimens. Spike-specific TCR breadth was higher in Ad26.COV2.S recipients than in placebo recipients (P = 0.0014).

CDR1 SSHAT and CDR2 FNYEAQ were looked up in the germline V gene (reference sequence). Measured from the cysteine to the phenylalanine, the CDR3 is 14 residues long. This entry keeps only the CDR3 DNA: 42 bases, framed from base 1. The intended sense of this specimen's treatment or condition label: around 19 received Ad26.COV2.S at low or high dose, single or two shots; about 5 received placebo; per-sample allocation not given. For vaccine and placebo recipients, repertoires were sequenced using samples collected on day 63 after the first injection. Cohort 1b enrolled around 23 adults aged 18-55 years at a single site in Boston, USA, between 29 July and 7 August 2020. As a vaccine, Ad26.COV2.S was a replication-incompetent adenovirus type 26 vector that expressed a prefusion-stabilized SARS-CoV-2 spike protein derived from the original Wuhan strain. The immunoSEQ Assay was the method used to sequence TCRbeta CDR3 regions. After extraction, genomic DNA underwent amplification by bias-controlled multiplex PCR, followed by high-throughput sequencing. The source study handled its data this way. To quantify the absolute abundance of each unique TCRbeta CDR3 region, sequences were collapsed and filtered. T cell fraction was estimated by normalization of TCRbeta template counts to usable DNA, with usable DNA being measured through amplification of reference genes present in all nucleated cells. Repertoire TCRs were annotated as SARS-CoV-2-specific when V gene, CDR3 amino acid sequence and J gene were exactly matched to a known reactive TCR set. The reference SARS-CoV-2 TCR set came from MIRA and was filtered for enrichment in COVID-19-positive ImmuneCODE repertoires, removing public or cross-reactive TCRs. Using the MIRA antigens, annotated TCRs were further analysed by specific ORF or by position within an ORF. Depth was the summed frequency of annotated unique rearrangements, while breadth was defined as annotated unique rearrangements over total unique productive rearrangements. Two-sided Wilcoxon rank-sum tests were used to compare TCR breadth between groups. The clones in this table, taken by TCRdb from immuneACCESS, are in-frame only. Not every clone is retained; where verified, under half of the shortfall comes from an unresolved V gene, and the cause of the rest is unknown. That table furnishes V, J and clone size, whereas the DNA furnished D and trimming. In all, the sample holds hundreds of thousands of clones, and roughly 81% of those were seen once. 3% to 4% of the sample rests with the top ten.

Comments on this clone: What this receptor recognizes is not known. One end of the junction fails to match germline, which may point to a read error.

Recombination joined TRBV7-7 with TRBJ2-5; 9 central nucleotides agree with TRBD1. The source material was peripheral blood, sampled in a trial of Ad26.COV2.S vaccine versus placebo. This TCR derives from a person aged 18-60 years who received the Ad26.COV2.S COVID-19 vaccine or a placebo. The CDR3 protein is CASSFLQGAETQYF. The bases read TGTGCTAGCAGCTTCTTACAGGGGGCAGAGACCCAGTACTTC.